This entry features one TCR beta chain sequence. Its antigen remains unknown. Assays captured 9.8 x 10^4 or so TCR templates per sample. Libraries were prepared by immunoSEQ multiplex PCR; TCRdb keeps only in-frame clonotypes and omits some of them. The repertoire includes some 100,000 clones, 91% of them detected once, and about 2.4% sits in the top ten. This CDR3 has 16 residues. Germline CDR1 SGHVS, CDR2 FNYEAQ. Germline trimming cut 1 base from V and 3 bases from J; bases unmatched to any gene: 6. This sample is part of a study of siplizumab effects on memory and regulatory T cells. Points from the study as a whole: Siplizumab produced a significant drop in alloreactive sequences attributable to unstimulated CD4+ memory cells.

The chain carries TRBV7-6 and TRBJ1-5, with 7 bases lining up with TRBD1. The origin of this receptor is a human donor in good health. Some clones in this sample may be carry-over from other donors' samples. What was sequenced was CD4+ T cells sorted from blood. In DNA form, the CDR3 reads TGTGCCAGCAGCTTAGAAACGGGACAGAACAATCAGCCCCAGCATTTT. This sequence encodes CASSLETGQNNQPQHF.